This T cell receptor beta chain originates from a study of blood T cells in healthy people across ages. CDR3 length: 15 amino acids. The trim removed 5 bases at V and 2 bases at J, leaving 8 bases unmatched. Germline CDR1 is SEHNR and CDR2 is FQNEAQ (reference sequence). A second PCR, run for about 6 to 11 cycles, used a sample-barcoded 5' primer plus a J-beta primer mix. With 12 random nucleotides, a template-switch adaptor tagged each individual cDNA molecule. TCRdb processed the 5' RACE reads anew with MiXCR; each CDR3 protein has one entry. The sample yields roughly 800,000 distinct CDR3 sequences, approximately 25% seen once. The same sample was also studied in work on T cells of mothers and their children. That work states: Slightly higher but non-significant overlap marked related mother-child pairs versus unrelated pairs.

This TCR derives from a boy aged 10-17 years in good health. Sequencing was done on a sample of blood. This chain uses TRBV7-9 with TRBJ2-5; TRBD2 matches at 7 bases. This CDR3 is CASSPGLPSQETQYF. CDR3 in DNA: TGTGCCAGCAGCCCGGGACTACCAAGTCAAGAGACCCAGTACTTC.